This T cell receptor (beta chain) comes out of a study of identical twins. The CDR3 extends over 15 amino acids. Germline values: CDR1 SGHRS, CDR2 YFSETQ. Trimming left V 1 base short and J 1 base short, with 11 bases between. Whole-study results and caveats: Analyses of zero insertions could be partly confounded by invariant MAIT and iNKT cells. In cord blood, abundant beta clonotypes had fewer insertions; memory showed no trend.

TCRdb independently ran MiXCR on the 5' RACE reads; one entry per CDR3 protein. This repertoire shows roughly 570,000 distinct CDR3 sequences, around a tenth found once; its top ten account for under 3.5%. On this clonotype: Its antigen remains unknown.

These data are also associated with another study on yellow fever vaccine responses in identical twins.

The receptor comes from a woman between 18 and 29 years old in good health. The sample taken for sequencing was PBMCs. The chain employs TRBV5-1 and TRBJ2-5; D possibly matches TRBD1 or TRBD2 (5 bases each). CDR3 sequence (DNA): TGCGCCAGCAGCTTGTGGCAGGGAGTCCAAGAGACCCAGTACTTC. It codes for CASSLWQGVQETQYF.